These 14 T cell receptor beta chains came from one sample sequenced in a study of tumor-infiltrating lymphocytes in oesophageal squamous cell carcinoma. TCRdb re-called the PCR reads with MiXCR, one entry per CDR3 protein. The table lists 11,000 to 15,000 distinct CDR3 sequences, 46% of them singletons. The sequencing sample was made of blood. The receptors stem from a male donor with esophageal squamous cell carcinoma.

In its sample, this clonotype is medium-sized (0.01 to 0.1%). The rearrangement uses TRBV7-8 and TRBJ2-5, with D unresolved. This CDR3 comprises 16 residues. CDR1 and CDR2 from the germline V gene are SGHVS and FQNEAQ. Trimming took off 5 bases at V and 3 bases at J, with 19 bases between the two ends. This CDR3 reads CASSPRLAGIEETQYF. Written as DNA, the CDR3 is TGTGCCAGCAGCCCCCGATTAGCTGGCATTGAAGAGACCCAGTACTTC. Full variable domain (rest looked up from reference TRBV7-8 and TRBJ2-5): GAGVSQSPRYKVAKRGQDVALRCDPISGHVSLFWYQQALGQGPEFLTYFQNEAQLDKSGLPSDRFFAERPEGSVSTLKIQRTQQEDSAVYLCASSPRLAGIEETQYFGPGTRLLVL.

This sequence joins TRBV10-2 and TRBJ2-5; maybe TRBD1 (6 bases). Trimming took off 8 bases at V and 11 bases at J, with 24 bases between the two ends. This CDR3 comprises 14 residues. CDR1 and CDR2 from the germline V gene are WSHSY and SAAADI. CDR3 in DNA: TGCGCCAGCGGGGGCCGGAGCTCCTACAATGAGCAGTACTTC. This codes for CASGGRSSYNEQYF.

This clonotype was recorded a few times. A junction end diverges from the germline sequence, so it may reflect a read error. The J gene is TRBJ1-6, the V gene TRBV28; no clear D gene. The CDR3 spans 14 residues. Germline V gene data show CDR1 as MDHEN and CDR2 as SYDVKM. CDR3 nucleotides: TGTGCCAGCACGGAAGGCTCCTATAATTCACCCCTCCACTTC. This translates into CASTEGSYNSPLHF. Supplemented by reference TRBV28 and TRBJ1-6, the full variable domain reads DVKVTQSSRYLVKRTGEKVFLECVQDMDHENMFWYRQDPGLGLRLIYFSYDVKMKEKGDIPEGYSVSREKKERFSLILESASTNQTSMYLCASTEGSYNSPLHFGNGTRLTVT.

This clonotype occurred many times. The V gene is TRBV6-6, the J gene TRBJ2-1, with 10 bases that match TRBD1. Germline V lookup: CDR1 MNHNY, CDR2 SVGAGI (reference sequence). This CDR3 spans 17 amino acids. Trimming at V came to 2 bases and at J to 2 bases, leaving 6 bases not matched to a gene. The CDR3 DNA is TGTGCCAGCAGTTACGACAGGGGGCACCGTCCCTACAATGAGCAGTTCTTC. Encoded protein: CASSYDRGHRPYNEQFF.

The rearrangement uses TRBV6-1 and TRBJ2-3; 7 bases agree with TRBD1. CDR3 length: 16 residues. V was clipped by 3 bases and J by 0 bases; unmatched bases: 6. The germline gives CDR1 MNHNS, CDR2 SASEGT. This CDR3 reads CASSDRDSRSTDTQYF. For the CDR3, the DNA is TGTGCCAGCAGTGATAGGGACAGCAGAAGCACAGATACGCAGTATTTT.

This clonotype was detected ten times or more. A read error may be the cause here, since a much bigger clone is one base away. The V and J genes are TRBV12-3 or TRBV12-4 and TRBJ2-7, with D unclear. The CDR3 length is 15 residues. V lost 1 base to trimming and J lost 7 bases, with 17 bases between them. The CDR3 DNA follows: TGTGCCAGCAGTTTAGTTGATCTAGGTAGGAATGAGCAGTACTTC. This gives the protein CASSLVDLGRNEQYF.

This chain connects TRBV7-8 to TRBJ2-7; TRBD1 agrees at 8 bases. Trimming at V came to 5 bases and at J to 3 bases, leaving 6 bases not matched to a gene. CDR3 length: 14 residues. Per germline, CDR1 SGHVS and CDR2 FQNEAQ. The CDR3 loop reads CASSTWTGRYEQYF. DNA of the CDR3: TGTGCCAGCAGCACCTGGACAGGGCGCTACGAGCAGTACTTC.

This clonotype qualifies as medium-sized. J is TRBJ2-5 and V is TRBV28; TRBD2 matches at 9 bases. The germline CDR1 and CDR2 sequences are MDHEN and SYDVKM. Trimming removed 6 bases from V and 4 bases from J; junction bases left unmatched: 6. CDR3 length: 14 amino acids. This CDR3 reads CASRLSAGGETQYF. The CDR3 DNA follows: TGTGCCAGCAGACTATCAGCGGGAGGAGAGACCCAGTACTTC.

A remark on this clonotype: The final CDR3 position lacks the conserved phenylalanine or tryptophan, pointing to a likely read error. No DNA is shown, since the ends of the CDR3 on it are uncertain; the CDR3 is the one TCRdb lists. This chain uses TRBV4-2 with TRBJ2-6; the table's D call, TRBD1, has no DNA check behind it. Per germline, CDR1 LGHNA and CDR2 YNFKEQ. The CDR3 spans 10 amino acids, including both terminal residues. This chain's CDR3 is CASSQDRRGS.

This clonotype occurred a few times. The chain carries TRBV7-2 and TRBJ2-5; 8 bases match TRBD2. The length of the CDR3 is 15 residues. The trim removed 3 bases at V and 2 bases at J, leaving 5 bases unmatched. CDR1 is SGHTA and CDR2 is FQGNSA in the germline V gene. The DNA of the CDR3 is TGTGCCAGCAGCTTTATTAGCGGGACTCAAGAGACCCAGTACTTC. Amino acids: CASSFISGTQETQYF.

This clonotype was counted at least ten times. J is TRBJ2-2 and V is TRBV5-1; 9 nucleotides line up with TRBD2. CDR1 is SGHRS and CDR2 is YFSETQ in the germline V gene. The junction had 9 bases not matched to a gene; V was cut back by 4 bases and J by 5 bases. This CDR3 contains 16 residues. The CDR3 loop is CASSPTGTSRTGELFF. The CDR3 bases are TGCGCCAGCAGCCCAACCGGGACTAGCAGGACCGGGGAGCTGTTTTTT.

A word on this clonotype: One junction end disagrees with the germline gene, perhaps due to a read error. The genes are TRBV7-6 and TRBJ2-5, with 7 bases aligning to TRBD1. The CDR3 runs to 13 residues. Germline V gene data show CDR1 as SGHVS and CDR2 as FNYEAQ. CDR3 amino acids: CASSLKGQSAQYF. The CDR3 DNA reads as TGTGCTAGCAGCCTTAAGGGACAGAGTGCCCAGTACTTC.

Turning to this clonotype: A much larger clone lies a single base off, so this may be a read error. The genes are TRBV11-1 and TRBJ2-5; 14 nucleotides align to TRBD2. The V gene's germline CDR1 is SGHAT and CDR2 FQDESV (reference sequence). The CDR3 consists of 15 residues. The CDR3 reads CASSSGLAGVGELYF. CDR3 nucleotide sequence: TGTGCCAGCAGCTCGGGACTAGCGGGAGTTGGGGAGCTGTATTTT.

This clonotype was counted between two and nine times. The chain carries TRBV7-2 and TRBJ2-1; the D is unclear. This CDR3 is 15 amino acids long. Deletions cut 2 bases from V and 6 bases from J, with 14 bases between. The germline CDR1 and CDR2 sequences are SGHTA and FQGNSA. Here the CDR3 DNA reads TGTGCCAGCAGCTTACTTTTGGTGTTCCGCAATGAGCAGTTCTTC. Its translation: CASSLLLVFRNEQFF.